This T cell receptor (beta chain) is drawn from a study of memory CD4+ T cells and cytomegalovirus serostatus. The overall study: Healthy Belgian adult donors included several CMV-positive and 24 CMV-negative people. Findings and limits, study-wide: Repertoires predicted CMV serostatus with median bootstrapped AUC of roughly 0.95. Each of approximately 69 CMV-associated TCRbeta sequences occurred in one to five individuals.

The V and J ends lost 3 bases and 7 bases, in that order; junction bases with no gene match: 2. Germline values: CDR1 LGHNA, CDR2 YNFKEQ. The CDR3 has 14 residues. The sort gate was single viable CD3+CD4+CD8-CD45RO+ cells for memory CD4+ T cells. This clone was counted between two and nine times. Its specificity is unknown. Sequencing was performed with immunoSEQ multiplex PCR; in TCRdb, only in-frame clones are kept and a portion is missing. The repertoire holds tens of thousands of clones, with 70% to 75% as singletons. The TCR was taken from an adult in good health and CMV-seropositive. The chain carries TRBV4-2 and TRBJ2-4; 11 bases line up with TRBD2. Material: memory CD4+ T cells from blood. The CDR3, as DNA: TGTGCCAGCAGCCAGAGGACTAGCGGGAACATTCAGTACTTC. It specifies CASSQRTSGNIQYF.